This TCR beta chain emerged from a study of T cells in Graves' hyperthyroidism and ophthalmopathy. Notes on the study in general: A model of 13 V-J pairs discriminated ophthalmopathy from stable hyperthyroidism.

Regions amplified from RNA transcripts were the TCR beta CDR3 regions. The study used the HTBI primer set for a first-round RT-PCR of the TCR CDR3. One entry per CDR3 protein results from TCRdb running MiXCR on the multiplex PCR reads. The sample has roughly 130,000 distinct CDR3 sequences, more than 20% seen once. This CDR3 contains 13 residues. Trimming shortened V by 6 bases and J by 2 bases, and 10 bases separated the two germline ends. This clonotype was found a few times. Its antigen is unknown. The rearrangement joins TRBV12-3 or TRBV12-4 to TRBJ1-1; possibly TRBD1 for D (6 bases). Sequencing used blood. This TCR came from a woman aged 45-65 years with Graves' hyperthyroidism that later progressed to Graves' ophthalmopathy. CDR3 nucleotides: TGTGCCAGCAGGGACAGCCCTAACACTGAAGCTTTCTTT. This encodes CASRDSPNTEAFF.